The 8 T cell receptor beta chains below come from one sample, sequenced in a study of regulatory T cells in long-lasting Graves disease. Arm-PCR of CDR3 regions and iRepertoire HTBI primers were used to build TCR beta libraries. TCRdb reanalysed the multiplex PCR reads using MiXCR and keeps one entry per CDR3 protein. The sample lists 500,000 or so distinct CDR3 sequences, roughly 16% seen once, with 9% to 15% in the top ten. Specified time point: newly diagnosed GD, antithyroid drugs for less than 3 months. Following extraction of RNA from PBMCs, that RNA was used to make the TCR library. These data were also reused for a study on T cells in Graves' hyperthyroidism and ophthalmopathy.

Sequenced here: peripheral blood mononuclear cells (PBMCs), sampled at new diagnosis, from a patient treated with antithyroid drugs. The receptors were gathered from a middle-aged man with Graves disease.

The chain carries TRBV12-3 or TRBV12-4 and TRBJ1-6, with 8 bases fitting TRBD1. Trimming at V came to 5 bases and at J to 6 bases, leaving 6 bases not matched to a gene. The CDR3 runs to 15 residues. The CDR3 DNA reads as TGTGCCAGCAGTCCCCGACAGGGGCTTAATTCACCCCTCCACTTT. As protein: CASSPRQGLNSPLHF.

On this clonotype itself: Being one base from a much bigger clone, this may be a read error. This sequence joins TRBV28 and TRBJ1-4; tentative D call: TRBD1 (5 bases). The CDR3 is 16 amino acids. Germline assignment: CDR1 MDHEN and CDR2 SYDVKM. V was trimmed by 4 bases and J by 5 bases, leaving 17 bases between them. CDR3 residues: CASSCVDAGTNEKLFF. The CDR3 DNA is TGTGCCAGCAGTTGTGTGGATGCGGGGACGAATGAAAAACTGTTTTTT.

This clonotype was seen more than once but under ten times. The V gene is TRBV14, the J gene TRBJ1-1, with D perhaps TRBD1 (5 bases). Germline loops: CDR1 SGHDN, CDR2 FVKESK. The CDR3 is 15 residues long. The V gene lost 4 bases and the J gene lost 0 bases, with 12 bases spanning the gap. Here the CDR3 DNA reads TGTGCCAGCAGCCTTTGGGCGGGGGTGAACACTGAAGCTTTCTTT. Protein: CASSLWAGVNTEAFF.

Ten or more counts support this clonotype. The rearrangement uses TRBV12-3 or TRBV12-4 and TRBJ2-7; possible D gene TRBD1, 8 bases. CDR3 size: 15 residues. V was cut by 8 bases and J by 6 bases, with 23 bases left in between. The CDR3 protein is CASRRGAGGSGEQYF. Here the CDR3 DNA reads TGTGCCAGCCGTCGGGGGGCAGGGGGCTCTGGCGAGCAGTACTTC.

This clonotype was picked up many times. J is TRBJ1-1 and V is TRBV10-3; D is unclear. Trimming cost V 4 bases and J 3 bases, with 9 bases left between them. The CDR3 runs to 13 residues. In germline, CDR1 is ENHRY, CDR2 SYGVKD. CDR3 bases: TGTGCCATCAGTGTACGGGTAGACACTGAAGCTTTCTTT. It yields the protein CAISVRVDTEAFF.

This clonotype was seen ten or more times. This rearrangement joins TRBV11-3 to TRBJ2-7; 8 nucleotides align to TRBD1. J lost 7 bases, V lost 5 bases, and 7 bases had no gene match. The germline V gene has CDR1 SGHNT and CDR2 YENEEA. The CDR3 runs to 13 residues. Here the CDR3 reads CASSPPQGAEQYF. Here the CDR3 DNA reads TGTGCCAGCAGCCCGCCGCAGGGGGCAGAGCAGTACTTC.

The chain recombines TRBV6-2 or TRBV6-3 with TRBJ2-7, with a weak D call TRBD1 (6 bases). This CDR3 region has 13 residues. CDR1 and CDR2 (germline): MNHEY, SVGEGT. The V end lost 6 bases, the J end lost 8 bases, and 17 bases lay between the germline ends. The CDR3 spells CASSKTGIMQQYF. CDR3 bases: TGTGCCAGCAGCAAAACAGGGATTATGCAGCAGTACTTC.

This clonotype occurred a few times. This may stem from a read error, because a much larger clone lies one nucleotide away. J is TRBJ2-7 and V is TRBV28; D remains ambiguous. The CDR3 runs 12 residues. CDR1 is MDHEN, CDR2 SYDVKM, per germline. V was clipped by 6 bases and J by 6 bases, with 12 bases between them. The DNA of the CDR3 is TGTGCCAGCAGCCGCGACTGGCGCGAGCAGTACTTC. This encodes CASSRDWREQYF.